This TCR beta chain was captured by sequencing in a study of PD-1 blockade in classical Hodgkin lymphoma. Across the study: It was nivolumab at 3 mg/kg, given intravenously every 2 weeks, that patients received.

Comment on this clone: What it recognizes is unknown.

Time point described: cycle 4 day 1 (C4D1), after less than seven weeks of nivolumab. Relapse was seen in all patients after autologous stem cell transplantation, and brentuximab vedotin exposure was variable. TCRdb's copy holds only in-frame clones and misses some; the assay was immunoSEQ multiplex PCR. The table includes 110,000 or so clones, roughly 87% detected once. V shed 10 bases and J shed 8 bases, with 17 bases lying between them. This CDR3 is built from 13 residues. Germline V gene data show CDR1 as LNHDA and CDR2 as SQIVND (reference sequence). Whole-study findings and limits: Those achieving complete response showed baseline diversity like newly diagnosed patients. Diminished baseline TCR diversity has been reported in newly diagnosed patients relative to healthy donors.

This material consisted of peripheral blood mononuclear cells (PBMCs), taken before the fourth cycle of nivolumab. This TCR derives from a human donor with classical Hodgkin lymphoma. The V gene is TRBV19, the J gene TRBJ1-4, with no clear D. CDR3 sequence reads: CATQVERGEKLFF. DNA for the CDR3: TGTGCCACCCAAGTGGAGCGAGGGGAAAAACTGTTTTTT.